The rows below give T cell receptor beta chains drawn from one sample of a study of shared clonotypes between healthy human individuals. TCRdb's copy holds only in-frame clones and misses some; the assay was immunoSEQ multiplex PCR. The repertoire holds approximately 840,000 clones, with about 96% as singletons. Material for sequencing was naive CD8+ T cells sorted from blood. The receptors come from a man aged 25 to 45 in good health. Both conserved end residues are part of each CDR3. A D gene is named only where the DNA matches it firmly. Clone size appears in some rows only: once, few, many, or a class for an expanded clone.

-	-	TRBV7-3	TRBJ1-1	15	CASSLGVEANTEAFF	TGTGCCAGCAGCTTAGGGGTCGAGGCCAACACTGAAGCTTTCTTT
-	-	TRBV27	TRBJ1-1	13	CASSLPGGPEAFF	TGTGCCAGCAGTTTACCCGGAGGGCCTGAAGCTTTCTTT
-	-	TRBV27	TRBJ1-5	12	CASSSVDGPQHF	TGTGCCAGCAGTTCCGTTGATGGGCCCCAGCATTTT
-	TRBD2	TRBV9	TRBJ2-7	15	CASSEGIAGGYEQYF	TGTGCCAGCAGCGAAGGCATAGCGGGAGGGTACGAGCAGTACTTC
-	TRBD2	TRBV11-2	TRBJ2-3	15	CASSFVAGGTDTQYF	TGTGCCAGCAGCTTTGTGGCGGGAGGAACAGATACGCAGTATTTT
-	-	TRBV5-1	TRBJ2-2	15	CASRNGDYYTGELFF	TGCGCCAGCAGGAATGGCGATTATTACACCGGGGAGCTGTTTTTT
-	TRBD1	TRBV2	TRBJ2-1	16	CAIDRGLSGSYNEQFF	TGTGCCATAGACAGGGGGTTATCGGGCTCCTACAATGAGCAGTTCTTC
-	-	TRBV28	TRBJ1-1	12	CASNLAGSEAFF	TGTGCCAGCAACCTCGCGGGGTCTGAAGCTTTCTTT
-	TRBD1	TRBV11-2	TRBJ1-1	15	CASSVKDREDTEAFF	TGTGCCAGCAGCGTGAAGGACAGGGAGGACACTGAAGCTTTCTTT
-	TRBD2	TRBV13	TRBJ2-3	13	CASVAGELDTQYF	TGTGCCAGCGTAGCGGGAGAATTAGATACGCAGTATTTT
-	-	TRBV5-6	TRBJ2-7	15	CASSFSLTITYEQYF	TGTGCCAGCAGCTTTTCATTAACTATCACCTACGAGCAGTACTTC
-	-	TRBV5-4	TRBJ2-7	14	CASSFGGLNYEQYF	TGTGCCAGCAGCTTCGGGGGTTTAAACTACGAGCAGTACTTC
few	-	TRBV6-1	TRBJ1-5	16	CASSDARGRGNQPQHF	TGTGCCAGCAGTGATGCCAGGGGACGTGGCAATCAGCCCCAGCATTTT
-	-	TRBV5-1	TRBJ2-2	12	CAPEGDTGELFF	TGCGCCCCAGAGGGCGACACCGGGGAGCTGTTTTTT
-	TRBD2	TRBV4-1	TRBJ2-1	16	CASSQALAGVLDEQFF	TGCGCCAGCAGCCAAGCACTAGCGGGAGTTTTGGATGAGCAGTTCTTC
-	TRBD2	TRBV9	TRBJ2-5	14	CASSPSGTQETQYF	TGTGCCAGCAGCCCTAGCGGCACCCAAGAGACCCAGTACTTC
-	-	TRBV21-1	TRBJ2-1	15	CASTNRGCSYNEQFF	TGTGCCAGCACTAACAGGGGATGTTCCTACAATGAGCAGTTCTTC
-	TRBD1	TRBV11-2	TRBJ2-4	19	CASSARDRGQYVAKNIQYF	TGTGCCAGCAGCGCCCGGGACAGGGGCCAATACGTAGCCAAAAACATTCAGTACTTC
-	TRBD1	TRBV5-6	TRBJ1-1	13	CASSLVGGDRVFF	TGTGCCAGCAGCTTGGTAGGGGGCGATCGGGTTTTCTTT
-	TRBD2	TRBV29-1	TRBJ2-3	16	CSVDRLAGGPADTQYF	TGCAGCGTTGATCGACTAGCGGGAGGGCCAGCAGATACGCAGTATTTT
-	TRBD2	TRBV5-8	TRBJ2-5	17	CASSLEGLAGGGETQYF	TGTGCCAGCAGCCTAGAGGGACTAGCGGGAGGCGGAGAGACCCAGTACTTC
-	TRBD1	TRBV5-6	TRBJ1-5	13	CASSSGGGQPQHF	TGTGCCAGCAGCTCAGGGGGGGGTCAGCCCCAGCATTTT
-	TRBD2	TRBV2	TRBJ2-7	16	CASSDETSGPAYEQYF	TGTGCCAGCAGTGATGAGACTAGCGGGCCTGCCTACGAGCAGTACTTC
-	TRBD2	TRBV9	TRBJ2-1	14	CASSVGGRAFEQFF	TGTGCCAGCAGCGTGGGCGGGAGGGCCTTTGAGCAGTTCTTC
-	TRBD2	TRBV7-3	TRBJ2-5	14	CASSPEASGRVQYF	TGTGCCAGCAGCCCAGAGGCTAGCGGGAGGGTCCAGTACTTC
once	-	TRBV4-3	TRBJ2-7	14	CASSPSGSSYEQYF	TGCGCCAGCAGCCCCTCGGGGTCCTCCTACGAGCAGTACTTC
-	-	TRBV27	TRBJ2-3	16	CASSIRAGTVVDTQYF	TGTGCCAGCAGTATAAGAGCCGGGACCGTGGTGGATACGCAGTATTTT
-	-	TRBV27	TRBJ2-2	14	CASSLSIRAGELFF	TGTGCCAGCAGTTTATCAATCCGAGCCGGGGAGCTGTTTTTT
-	TRBD1	TRBV7-9	TRBJ2-7	15	CASSFTGTGVYEQYF	TGTGCCAGCAGCTTCACCGGGACAGGGGTCTACGAGCAGTACTTC
-	TRBD2	TRBV6-4	TRBJ2-1	15	CASSGVGSGLNEQFF	TGTGCCAGCAGTGGCGTCGGTAGCGGGCTTAATGAGCAGTTCTTC
-	TRBD2	TRBV7-9	TRBJ2-3	18	CASSRTSGRAVGTDTQYF	TGTGCCAGCAGTCGGACTAGCGGGAGGGCCGTGGGCACAGATACGCAGTATTTT
-	-	TRBV9	TRBJ1-2	16	CASSVVSQGHAYGYTF	TGTGCCAGCAGCGTAGTCTCCCAGGGTCATGCCTATGGCTACACCTTC
-	-	TRBV9	TRBJ2-7	16	CASSDNRDSRLYEQYF	TGTGCCAGCAGTGACAACCGGGACTCAAGATTATACGAGCAGTACTTC
once	-	TRBV2	TRBJ2-3	18	CASSEAPRGGSSSDTQYF	TGTGCCAGCAGTGAAGCGCCCAGGGGGGGATCCTCTTCAGATACGCAGTATTTT
-	TRBD2	TRBV7-8	TRBJ2-3	16	CASSLRTSGSADTQYF	TGTGCCAGCAGCTTAAGGACTAGCGGGAGTGCGGATACGCAGTATTTT
once	-	TRBV7-3	TRBJ1-5	18	CASSSARPRGNGNQPQHF	TGTGCCAGCAGCTCCGCCCGTCCAAGGGGTAACGGCAATCAGCCCCAGCATTTT
-	TRBD1	TRBV4-1	TRBJ1-2	14	CASSQGEGALGYTF	TGCGCCAGCAGCCAGGGAGAGGGGGCGCTGGGCTACACCTTC
-	TRBD2	TRBV9	TRBJ2-3	17	CASSDPLAGGATDTQYF	TGTGCCAGCAGCGACCCCCTAGCGGGAGGGGCCACAGATACGCAGTATTTT
-	-	TRBV14	TRBJ2-1	12	CASSRDFREQFF	TGTGCCAGCAGTAGGGACTTCCGTGAGCAGTTCTTC
-	TRBD2	TRBV27	TRBJ2-3	17	CASSLVGGEGLGDTQYF	TGTGCCAGCAGTTTGGTCGGCGGGGAGGGCCTAGGAGATACGCAGTATTTT
-	TRBD1	TRBV6-5	TRBJ2-7	12	CASSRQGHEQYF	TGTGCCAGCAGTCGACAGGGCCACGAGCAGTACTTC
once	TRBD1	TRBV9	TRBJ2-7	14	CASSAGQNSYEQYF	TGTGCCAGCAGCGCGGGACAGAACTCCTACGAGCAGTACTTC
-	-	TRBV9	TRBJ2-1	13	CASSVGSYNEQFF	TGTGCCAGCAGCGTAGGTTCCTACAATGAGCAGTTCTTC
-	TRBD1	TRBV9	TRBJ2-7	13	CASSDRRTYEQYF	TGTGCCAGCTCGGACAGGCGTACCTACGAGCAGTACTTC
-	-	TRBV28	TRBJ1-1	14	CASSFRQGNTEAFF	TGTGCCAGCAGTTTCCGGCAGGGGAACACTGAAGCTTTCTTT
-	-	TRBV15	TRBJ1-4	15	CATSRDRIGGEKLFF	TGTGCCACCAGCAGAGATCGGATAGGGGGTGAAAAACTGTTTTTT
-	TRBD1	TRBV19	TRBJ1-1	14	CASSIKAGGTEAFF	TGTGCCAGTAGTATTAAGGCAGGGGGAACTGAAGCTTTCTTT
-	TRBD1	TRBV7-6	TRBJ2-7	13	CASSPQGAYEQYF	TGTGCCAGCAGCCCACAGGGGGCCTACGAGCAGTACTTC
-	-	TRBV18	TRBJ1-1	14	CASSPEGLNTEAFF	TGTGCCAGCTCACCGGAGGGGTTGAACACTGAAGCTTTCTTT
-	-	TRBV6-5	TRBJ2-2	13	CASSYSPGRELFF	TGTGCCAGCAGTTACTCTCCGGGTCGAGAGCTGTTTTTT
-	-	TRBV5-6	TRBJ1-5	15	CASSLDTPRHQPQHF	TGTGCCAGCAGCCTCGACACCCCACGGCATCAGCCCCAGCATTTT
-	-	TRBV15	TRBJ2-3	13	CATSRGTTDTQYF	TGTGCCACCAGCAGAGGAACAACAGATACGCAGTATTTT